The 26 T cell receptor beta chains listed next were all sequenced from one sample in a study of radiation and T cells in renal cell carcinoma. Method: immunoSEQ multiplex PCR; TCRdb's copy keeps in-frame clones and lacks some. The table shows 150,000 to 180,000 clones, with roughly 89% occurring only once. Time point specified: blood 2 weeks post-SBRT. Specified treatment: 15 Gy SBRT to primary tumor, nephrectomy 4 weeks later. This specimen was blood, taken from a patient whose treatment included radiotherapy and nephrectomy. These receptors all come from a woman aged 50 to 60 with renal cell carcinoma.

This chain uses TRBV18 with TRBJ1-2; maybe TRBD1 (6 bases). CDR1 and CDR2 from the germline V gene are KGHSH and LQKENI. The CDR3 has 15 residues. Trimming removed 2 bases from V and 6 bases from J, with 16 bases in between. The DNA of the CDR3 is TGTGCCAGCTCACCAAGACTCGACAGGTCCGATGGCTACACCTTC. Translating gives CASSPRLDRSDGYTF.

This chain links TRBV29-1 with TRBJ1-2; D possibly corresponds to TRBD1 (5 bases). The CDR3 is made up of 12 amino acids. Germline CDR1 SQVTM, CDR2 ANQGSEA. Between the trimmed V and J ends, which lost 6 bases and 4 bases, there was a span of 12 bases. The CDR3 region has the DNA TGCAGCGTCTCTCAAAGGGGCTATGGCTACACCTTC. As protein: CSVSQRGYGYTF.

This chain connects TRBV5-6 to TRBJ1-5; 7 bases agree with TRBD1. V shed 1 base and J 5 bases; nucleotides not matched to a gene: 3. Germline V gene data show CDR1 as SGHDT and CDR2 as YYEEEE. This CDR3 contains 14 residues. CDR3 protein: CASSLSQGYQPQHF. CDR3 bases: TGTGCCAGCAGCTTGTCACAGGGGTATCAGCCCCAGCATTTT. The entire variable domain, with the rest obtained from reference TRBV5-6 and TRBJ1-5, is as follows: DAGVTQSPTHLIKTRGQQVTLRCSPKSGHDTVSWYQQALGQGPQFIFQYYEEEERQRGNFPDRFSGHQFPNYSSELNVNALLLGDSALYLCASSLSQGYQPQHFGDGTRLSIL.

The V and J genes are TRBV7-2 and TRBJ1-1, with D hard to call. Per the germline V gene, CDR1 is SGHTA and CDR2 is FQGNSA. CDR3 length equals 13 residues. V shed 2 bases and J shed 5 bases, with 9 bases lying between them. CDR3 loop: CASSLSIGTEAFF. The CDR3 region has the DNA TGTGCCAGCAGCTTATCGATTGGAACTGAAGCTTTCTTT.

V gene TRBV6-1 combines with J gene TRBJ2-7; 11 bases fit TRBD2. The CDR3 runs to 14 residues. CDR1 is MNHNS, CDR2 SASEGT, per germline. J lost 1 base, V lost 6 bases, and 2 bases had no gene match. This chain's CDR3 is CASRLAGGSYEQYF. In nucleotides, the CDR3 is TGTGCCAGCAGATTAGCGGGGGGGTCCTACGAGCAGTACTTC.

For the CDR3, the DNA is TGTGCCAGCAGCTTAGGACCGAACACCATATATTTT. Translation gives CASSLGPNTIYF. The chain couples TRBV9 to TRBJ1-3; D unresolved. Per germline, CDR1 SGDLS and CDR2 YYNGEE. The CDR3 length is 12 residues. The V and J ends lost 4 bases and 7 bases respectively, with 9 bases between them.

CDR3 DNA sequence: TGTGCCAGCATCAAAAACAAGGGTATCAGCTCTGGAAACACCATATATTTT. Translating it yields CASIKNKGISSGNTIYF. This chain joins TRBV11-2 and TRBJ1-3, with D hard to call. This CDR3 is built from 17 residues. Germline CDR1 reads SGHAT; CDR2 reads FQNNGV. V lost 7 bases to trimming and J lost 0 bases, with 19 bases between them.

The rearrangement links TRBV6-5 to TRBJ2-1; 9 nucleotides line up with TRBD1. The V and J ends lost 9 bases and 7 bases, in that order; junction bases with no gene match: 10. Germline V lookup: CDR1 MNHEY, CDR2 SVGAGI. This CDR3 comprises 14 residues. CDR3 bases: TGTGCCAGTCGACGGGACAGGGCTGGGAATGAGCAGTTCTTC. Translation: CASRRDRAGNEQFF.

V is TRBV7-9 and J is TRBJ1-1; maybe TRBD1 (6 bases). This CDR3 spans 13 amino acids. Germline loops: CDR1 SEHNR, CDR2 FQNEAQ (reference sequence). V was trimmed by 2 bases and J by 4 bases, leaving 8 bases between them. CDR3 in amino acids: CASSLTGSTEAFF. The CDR3 DNA follows: TGTGCCAGCAGCTTAACAGGGAGCACTGAAGCTTTCTTT.

This clone came up once. The gene calls are TRBV7-9 and TRBJ2-3; 9 bases match TRBD1. This CDR3 region has 15 residues. With 5 bases clipped from V and 4 bases from J, the junction kept 7 bases outside the gene matches. Germline V gives CDR1 SEHNR, CDR2 FQNEAQ (reference sequence). CDR3 DNA: TGTGCCAGCAGCACGCACAGGGGGCCTGCAGATACGCAGTATTTT. Its protein is CASSTHRGPADTQYF. Combining the CDR3 with reference TRBV7-9 and TRBJ2-3 gives the whole variable domain DTGVSQNPRHKITKRGQNVTFRCDPISEHNRLYWYRQTLGQGPEFLTYFQNEAQLEKSRLLSDRFSAERPKGSFSTLEIQRTEQGDSAMYLCASSTHRGPADTQYFGPGTRLTVL.

This rearrangement joins TRBV19 to TRBJ1-6; possible D gene TRBD1, 5 bases. This CDR3 contains 16 residues. Germline-derived CDR1 and CDR2 are LNHDA and SQIVND (reference sequence). V lost 6 bases, J lost 9 bases, and 21 bases lay in between. The CDR3 DNA is TGTGCCAGTAGCGTATCGGCCGTTGGGGCGCGTTCACCCCTCCACTTT. Protein: CASSVSAVGARSPLHF.

The V and J genes are TRBV29-1 and TRBJ1-2, with unresolved D. Germline V gene data show CDR1 as SQVTM and CDR2 as ANQGSEA. V gave up 8 bases and J gave up 7 bases, with 17 bases separating them. The length of the CDR3 is 12 residues. The chain's CDR3 is CSLYTDLGGYTF. The CDR3 nucleotides are TGCAGCTTGTACACGGACCTCGGTGGCTACACCTTC.

The V call is TRBV19, the J call TRBJ2-1, with D possibly TRBD2 on 5 matching bases. Trimming took 1 base from V and 5 from J, leaving 15 bases between them. In germline, CDR1 is LNHDA, CDR2 SQIVND (reference sequence). The CDR3 runs to 16 residues. CDR3 loop: CASSIAEGRKDNEQFF. The CDR3 DNA is TGTGCCAGTAGTATAGCGGAAGGGAGAAAGGACAATGAGCAGTTCTTC.

The chain joins TRBV30 to TRBJ1-1; the D is unclear. Germline values: CDR1 GTSNPN, CDR2 SVGIG (reference sequence). There are 13 residues in the CDR3. Trimming left V 0 bases short and J 3 bases short, with 8 bases between. CDR3 sequence reads: CAWSVSRDTEAFF. The CDR3 DNA sequence: TGTGCCTGGAGTGTATCTAGGGACACTGAAGCTTTCTTT.

This chain links TRBV2 with TRBJ2-4; D uncertain. CDR3 size: 15 residues. Trimming took 4 bases from V and 0 from J, leaving 10 bases between them. From germline, CDR1 is SNHLY and CDR2 FYNNEI. The CDR3 DNA reads as TGTGCCAGCAGTGTAGAGTTCCTAGCCAAAAACATTCAGTACTTC. This gives the protein CASSVEFLAKNIQYF.

In its sample, this clone was seen once. The rearrangement uses TRBV5-1 and TRBJ1-3, with D tentatively TRBD1 (6 bases). The germline CDR1 and CDR2 sequences are SGHRS and YFSETQ. CDR3 length equals 15 residues. V lost 5 bases, J lost 0 bases, and 12 bases lay in between. CDR3 amino acids: CASSRDIPSGNTIYF. The CDR3 DNA sequence: TGCGCCAGCAGTAGGGACATCCCCTCTGGAAACACCATATATTTT.

The chain couples TRBV27 to TRBJ2-7; tentative D call: TRBD2 (6 bases). CDR1 is MNHEY, CDR2 SMNVEV, per germline (reference sequence). CDR3 size: 15 residues. Trimming took off 5 bases at V and 4 bases at J, with 18 bases between the two ends. The CDR3 DNA follows: TGTGCCAGCAGTCGGACGGGCGGGGCCGGGTACGAGCAGTACTTC. It yields the protein CASSRTGGAGYEQYF.

V is TRBV7-6 and J is TRBJ2-1; TRBD2 matches at 13 bases. CDR1 and CDR2 (germline): SGHVS, FNYEAQ. V dropped 5 bases and J dropped 4; count of bases not matched to a gene: 5. This CDR3 is 16 amino acids long. The DNA for the CDR3 is TGTGCCAGCAGCGCCCGACTAGCGGGGGGTTACAATGAGCAGTTCTTC. Its translation: CASSARLAGGYNEQFF.

This sequence joins TRBV2 and TRBJ1-6, with 8 bases matching TRBD1. Germline lookup yields CDR1 SNHLY and CDR2 FYNNEI. CDR3 length equals 14 residues. The ends lost 7 bases at V and 9 bases at J; junction bases unmatched: 8. DNA for the CDR3: TGTGCCAGCACCCCCGTGCAGGGGGCTTCACCCCTCCACTTT. Its protein is CASTPVQGASPLHF. Together with reference TRBV2 and TRBJ1-6, the CDR3 gives the full variable domain: EPEVTQTPSHQVTQMGQEVILRCVPISNHLYFYWYRQILGQKVEFLVSFYNNEISEKSEIFDDQFSVERPDGSNFTLKIRSTKLEDSAMYFCASTPVQGASPLHFGNGTRLTVT.

The chain joins TRBV7-3 to TRBJ2-5, with 8 bases that match TRBD1. The germline gives CDR1 SGHTA, CDR2 FQGTGA. This CDR3 has 14 residues. Unmatched junction bases numbered 4, after V lost 5 bases and J lost 2 bases. The CDR3 protein is CASSPGQGQETQYF. The CDR3 DNA reads TGTGCCAGCAGCCCCGGACAGGGACAAGAGACCCAGTACTTC.

The DNA for the CDR3 is TGTGCCAGCAGCGTAGCTGACACCTCCTACGAGCAGTACTTC. Translating it yields CASSVADTSYEQYF. The chain is built from TRBV9 and TRBJ2-7, with D hard to call. The ends were cut back, 0 bases at V and 0 bases at J, with 7 bases in the middle. Germline CDR1 reads SGDLS; CDR2 reads YYNGEE. The CDR3 totals 14 residues.

V and J are TRBV19 and TRBJ2-3, with TRBD2 matching over 9 bases. Germline CDR1 reads LNHDA; CDR2 reads SQIVND (reference sequence). V dropped 3 bases and J dropped 0; count of bases not matched to a gene: 4. This CDR3 is built from 16 residues. The CDR3 DNA reads TGTGCCAGTAGTATTAGCGGGGGAGGTAGCACAGATACGCAGTATTTT. Translated: CASSISGGGSTDTQYF.

V is TRBV18 and J is TRBJ1-6; 10 bases agree with TRBD1. Per the germline V gene, CDR1 is KGHSH and CDR2 is LQKENI. This CDR3 spans 17 amino acids. Trimming took 3 bases from V and 3 from J; bases not matched to a gene: 5. Here the CDR3 reads CASSPGTGEGYNSPLHF. The CDR3 DNA is TGTGCCAGCTCACCCGGGACAGGGGAAGGCTATAATTCACCCCTCCACTTT.

The chain has TRBV7-9 and TRBJ1-6; D gene uncertain. Between the trimmed V and J ends, which lost 5 bases and 10 bases, there was a span of 12 bases. Germline V CDR1 and CDR2: SEHNR, FQNEAQ (reference sequence). The CDR3 has 13 amino acids. The CDR3 sequence is CASSDDQISPLHF. Written as DNA, the CDR3 is TGTGCCAGCAGCGACGACCAGATATCACCCCTCCACTTT.

The chain employs TRBV5-4 and TRBJ2-1; D is uncertain. Germline loops: CDR1 SGHNT, CDR2 YYREEE (reference sequence). V lost 4 bases and J 9 bases, leaving 14 bases between the germline ends. The CDR3 totals 13 residues. CDR3 coding DNA: TGTGCCAGCAGCCCGGATGGGTACGGTGAGCAGTTCTTC. As protein: CASSPDGYGEQFF.

This chain connects TRBV7-8 to TRBJ1-2; 7 positions match TRBD1. Trimming cost V 6 bases and J 3 bases; bases outside gene matches: 4. The CDR3 contains 13 residues. CDR1 is SGHVS, CDR2 FQNEAQ, per germline. CDR3 coding DNA: TGTGCCAGCAGTTTCGACAGGGACTATGGCTACACCTTC. It translates to CASSFDRDYGYTF. Looking up the rest from reference TRBV7-8 and TRBJ1-2 gives the full variable domain: GAGVSQSPRYKVAKRGQDVALRCDPISGHVSLFWYQQALGQGPEFLTYFQNEAQLDKSGLPSDRFFAERPEGSVSTLKIQRTQQEDSAVYLCASSFDRDYGYTFGSGTRLTVV.